Listed below are T cell receptor beta chains from one sample, sequenced in a study of tumor-infiltrating lymphocytes in primary liver carcinoma. TCRdb analysed the multiplex PCR reads with MiXCR anew, one entry per CDR3 protein. The table lists about 320,000 distinct CDR3 sequences, 65% of them singletons. Sequencing was performed on peripheral blood. The receptor set was obtained from a man aged 40-55 years with primary liver carcinoma and hepatitis B virus infection. Each CDR3 is given with its conserved first and last residue. D genes are given only for firm matches. Size values are once, few and many counts, or a class for expanded clones, and some rows have none.

CDR3 DNA,CDR3 protein,J gene,CDR3 length,D gene,V gene,clone size
TGTGCCAGCAGTTTGCAGGGGTCAGATACGCAGTATTTT,CASSLQGSDTQYF,TRBJ2-3,13,-,TRBV28,-
TGTGCCAGCAGCTATAGCGAAGAGACCCAGTACTTT,CASSYSEETQYF,TRBJ2-5,12,-,TRBV11-1,-
TGTGCCAGCAGCTTGGCCGGAGGGCCTTCCTGGGAGCTATTTTTT,CASSLAGGPSWELFF,TRBJ2-2,15,-,TRBV11-3,-
TGTGCCAGCAGCTTAGGTGCTGGGACCCAACAAGAGACCCAGTACTTC,CASSLGAGTQQETQYF,TRBJ2-5,16,-,TRBV7-9,many
TGCGCCAGCAGCCAAAGGGGACTAGCGGGAGGGCCTAGCACAGATACGCAGTATTTT,CASSQRGLAGGPSTDTQYF,TRBJ2-3,19,TRBD2,TRBV4-3,many
TGTGCCAGCAGCCAGTCTCGGTCGACCCAGTACTTC,CASSQSRSTQYF,TRBJ2-5,12,-,TRBV7-8,-
TGTAGCGCCTTCGACGGGGTCTGGACCCAGTACTTC,CSAFDGVWTQYF,TRBJ2-5,12,-,TRBV29-1,-
TGTGCCAGCAGTTACTCGAGGCAGGGACATGCCCTAGGCACCGGGAAGCTGTTTTTT,CASSYSRQGHALGTGKLFF,TRBJ2-2,19,-,TRBV6-5,-
TGTGCCAGCAGCATGACAGGGGTTGGGGAGACCCAGTACTTC,CASSMTGVGETQYF,TRBJ2-5,14,TRBD1,TRBV11-3,-
TGCGCCAGCAGTGATATCCGCGGTAGAACAGACACTAACTATGACTACACCTTC,CASSDIRGRTDTNYDYTF,TRBJ1-2,18,-,TRBV6-1,-
TGTGCCAGCAGGCGGGACCGCCTGTCCTACGAGCAGTACTTC,CASRRDRLSYEQYF,TRBJ2-7,14,-,TRBV2,-
TGTGCCAGCAGGGCTAGCGGGATCTACGAGCAGTACTTC,CASRASGIYEQYF,TRBJ2-7,13,TRBD2,TRBV2,-
TGTGCCAGCAGCTTAGTAGTAGCGGGCGAGCAGTACTTC,CASSLVVAGEQYF,TRBJ2-7,13,TRBD2,TRBV11-2,-